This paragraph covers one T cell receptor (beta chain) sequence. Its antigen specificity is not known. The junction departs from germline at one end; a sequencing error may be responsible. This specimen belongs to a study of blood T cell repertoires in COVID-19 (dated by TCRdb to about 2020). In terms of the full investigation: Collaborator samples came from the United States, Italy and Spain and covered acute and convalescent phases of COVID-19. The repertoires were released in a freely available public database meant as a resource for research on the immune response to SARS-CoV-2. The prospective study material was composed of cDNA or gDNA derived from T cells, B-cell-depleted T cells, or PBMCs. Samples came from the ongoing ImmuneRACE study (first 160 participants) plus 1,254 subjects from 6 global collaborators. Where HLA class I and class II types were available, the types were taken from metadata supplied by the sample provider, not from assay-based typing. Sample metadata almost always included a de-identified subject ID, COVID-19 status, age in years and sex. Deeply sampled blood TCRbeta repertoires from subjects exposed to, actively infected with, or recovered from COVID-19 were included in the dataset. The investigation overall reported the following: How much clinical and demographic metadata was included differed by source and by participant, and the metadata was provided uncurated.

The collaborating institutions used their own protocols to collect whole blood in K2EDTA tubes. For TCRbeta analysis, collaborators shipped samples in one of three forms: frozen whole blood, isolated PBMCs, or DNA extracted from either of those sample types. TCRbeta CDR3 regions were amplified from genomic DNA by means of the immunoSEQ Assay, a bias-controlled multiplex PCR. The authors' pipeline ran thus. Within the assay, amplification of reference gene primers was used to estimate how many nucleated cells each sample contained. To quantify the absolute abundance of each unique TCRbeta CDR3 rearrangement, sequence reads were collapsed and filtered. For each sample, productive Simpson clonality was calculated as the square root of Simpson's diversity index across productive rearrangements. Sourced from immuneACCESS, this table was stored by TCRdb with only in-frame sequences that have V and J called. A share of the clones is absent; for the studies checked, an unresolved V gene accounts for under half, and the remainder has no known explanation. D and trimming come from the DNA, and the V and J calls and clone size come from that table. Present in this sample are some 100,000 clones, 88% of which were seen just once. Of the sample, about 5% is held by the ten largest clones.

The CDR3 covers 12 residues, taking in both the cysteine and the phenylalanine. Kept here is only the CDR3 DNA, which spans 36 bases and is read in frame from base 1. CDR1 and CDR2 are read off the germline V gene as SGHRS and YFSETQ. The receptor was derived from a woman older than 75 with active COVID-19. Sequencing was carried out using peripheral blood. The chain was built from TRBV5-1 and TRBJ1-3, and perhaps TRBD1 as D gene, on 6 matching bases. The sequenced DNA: TGCGCCAGCAGCTTGGAGGGGGGGCCCGCGCATTTT. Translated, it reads CASSLEGGPAHF.